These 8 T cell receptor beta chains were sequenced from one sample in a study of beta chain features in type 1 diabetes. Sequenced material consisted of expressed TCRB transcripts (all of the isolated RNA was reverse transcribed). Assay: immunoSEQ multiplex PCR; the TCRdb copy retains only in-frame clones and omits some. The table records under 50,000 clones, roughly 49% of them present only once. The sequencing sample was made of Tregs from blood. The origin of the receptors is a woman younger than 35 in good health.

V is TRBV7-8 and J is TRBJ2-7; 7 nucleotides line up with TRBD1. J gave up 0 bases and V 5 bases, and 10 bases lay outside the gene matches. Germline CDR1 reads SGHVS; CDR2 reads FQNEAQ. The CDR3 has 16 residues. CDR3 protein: CASSPTRDSVSYEQYF. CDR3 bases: TGTGCCAGCAGCCCCACCCGGGACAGCGTCTCCTACGAGCAGTACTTC. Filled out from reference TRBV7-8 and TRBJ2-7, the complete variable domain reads GAGVSQSPRYKVAKRGQDVALRCDPISGHVSLFWYQQALGQGPEFLTYFQNEAQLDKSGLPSDRFFAERPEGSVSTLKIQRTQQEDSAVYLCASSPTRDSVSYEQYFGPGTRLTVT.

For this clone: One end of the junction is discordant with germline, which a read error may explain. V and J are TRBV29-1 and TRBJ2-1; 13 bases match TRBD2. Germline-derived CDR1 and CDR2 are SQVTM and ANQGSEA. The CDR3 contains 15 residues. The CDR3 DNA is TGCAGCGTTGAAGATGTCGGACTAGCGGGAGCATCATTCCTCTTC. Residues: CSVEDVGLAGASFLF.

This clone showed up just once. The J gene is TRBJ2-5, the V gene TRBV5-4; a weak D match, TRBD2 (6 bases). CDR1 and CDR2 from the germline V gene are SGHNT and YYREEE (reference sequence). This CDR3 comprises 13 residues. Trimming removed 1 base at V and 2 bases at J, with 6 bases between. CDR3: CASSLSGQETQYF. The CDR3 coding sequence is TGTGCCAGCAGCTTGAGCGGGCAAGAGACCCAGTACTTC.

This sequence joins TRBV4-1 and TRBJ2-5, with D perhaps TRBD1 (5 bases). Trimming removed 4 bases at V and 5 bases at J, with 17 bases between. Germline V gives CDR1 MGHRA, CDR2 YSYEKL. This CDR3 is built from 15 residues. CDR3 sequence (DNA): TGCGCCAGCAGCCCTAGACAGACCCCCGTCGAGACCCAGTACTTC. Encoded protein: CASSPRQTPVETQYF.

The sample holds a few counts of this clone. DNA of the CDR3: TGTGCCATCAGTGAGTCAGAGGGTGAGCAGTTCTTC. This codes for CAISESEGEQFF. V gene TRBV10-3 combines with J gene TRBJ2-1; D possibly corresponds to TRBD2 (5 bases). Germline V gene sequence: CDR1 ENHRY, CDR2 SYGVKD. Between the trimmed V and J ends, which lost 0 bases and 9 bases, there was a span of 6 bases. The length of the CDR3 is 12 residues.

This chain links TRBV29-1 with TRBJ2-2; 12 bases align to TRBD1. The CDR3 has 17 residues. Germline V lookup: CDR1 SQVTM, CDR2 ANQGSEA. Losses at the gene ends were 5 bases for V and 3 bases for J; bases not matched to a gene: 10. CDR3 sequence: CSVSGTGGNLDTGELFF. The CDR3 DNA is TGCAGCGTTTCCGGGACAGGGGGCAACCTGGACACCGGGGAGCTGTTTTTT.

CDR3 residues: CASSLWGRGETQHF. The CDR3 nucleotides are TGTGCCAGCAGTTTATGGGGGAGGGGGGAGACCCAGCATTTT. The genes are TRBV27 and TRBJ1-5, with D perhaps matching TRBD1 (6 bases). V lost 1 base and J 11 bases, leaving 15 bases between the germline ends. CDR1 MNHEY and CDR2 SMNVEV come from the germline V gene (reference sequence). The CDR3 consists of 14 residues.

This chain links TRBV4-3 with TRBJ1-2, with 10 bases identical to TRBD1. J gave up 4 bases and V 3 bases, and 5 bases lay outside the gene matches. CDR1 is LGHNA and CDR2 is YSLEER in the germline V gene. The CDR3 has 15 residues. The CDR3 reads CASSHGTGEIYGYTF. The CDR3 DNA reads TGCGCCAGCAGCCATGGGACAGGGGAAATCTATGGCTACACCTTC.